The clone carrying this T cell receptor beta chain was seen a single time. A read error may account for a junction end that differs from germline. This specimen comes from a study of blood T cell repertoires in COVID-19. Looking at the study overall: Acute-phase and convalescent COVID-19 samples originated in the United States, Italy and Spain. T cells, B-cell-depleted T cells, or PBMCs provided the cDNA or gDNA that served as material.

Looked up from germline, CDR1 is LGHDT and CDR2 is YNNKEL (reference sequence). CDR3 length: 13 amino acids. Source study methods: Reference gene primer amplification in the assay estimated nucleated cell counts. Repertoires were generated with immunoSEQ multiplex PCR, while TCRdb's copy carries only in-frame clones and drops some. That table is the source of V, J and clone size, and D and trimming were worked out from the DNA. The profile shows a few hundred thousand clones, approximately 90% of them singletons. The source of this sequence is an older woman with acute or convalescent COVID-19. V is TRBV3-1 (or the pseudogene TRBV3-2) and J is TRBJ2-7; the match to TRBD1 covers 9 bases. Sequencing was carried out using peripheral blood. The CDR3 sequence: CASSPGQGGTWRF. CDR3 bases: TGTGCCAGCAGCCCGGGACAGGGAGGGACGTGGAGGTTC.